The sample holds many counts of the clone carrying this TCR beta chain. What it recognizes is unknown. The protocol was immunoSEQ multiplex PCR, while the TCRdb copy is restricted to in-frame clones and leaves out a portion. The sample holds about 12,000 clones, and no clone turns up only once. CDR1 and CDR2 from the germline V gene are SEHNR and FQNEAQ (reference sequence). V dropped 5 bases and J dropped 4; count of bases not matched to a gene: 11. The CDR3 runs to 16 residues. The entry originates in a study of T cells after posttransplantation cyclophosphamide. The study's findings and limits: Tissue-infiltrating T cells from skin or gut overlapped little with blood T cells. Recipient CMV seropositivity and CMV reactivation strongly tracked TRB clonality. Later blood repertoires were often dominated by clones from the donor CD8+ memory compartment.

The related graft donor's blood sample was taken on the day of bone marrow donation. This sequence was found in a middle-aged woman in good health, CMV-negative, and a related stem cell transplant donor. The material sequenced was PBMCs. This chain links TRBV7-9 with TRBJ2-7; TRBD2 aligns across 10 bases. The CDR3 coding sequence is TGTGCCAGCAGCCGAGGGGCTAGCGGGGGACCTTACGAGCAGTACTTC. It is translated as CASSRGASGGPYEQYF. Using reference TRBV7-9 and TRBJ2-7 for the parts outside the CDR3, the full variable domain is DTGVSQNPRHKITKRGQNVTFRCDPISEHNRLYWYRQTLGQGPEFLTYFQNEAQLEKSRLLSDRFSAERPKGSFSTLEIQRTEQGDSAMYLCASSRGASGGPYEQYFGPGTRLTVT.